This T cell receptor (beta chain) was sequenced for a study of cytomegalovirus exposure and HLA in healthy donors. Points from the study as a whole: Rare TCR sequences dominated, though some public TCRs recurred in many donors. Later analysis identified a missense DCLRE1C variant that was linked to TCR beta V- and J-gene trimming.

The PCR used 60 Vbeta and 13 Jbeta primers. Produced via immunoSEQ multiplex PCR; TCRdb's table is partial and in-frame only. The sample carries about 100,000 clones, roughly 79% recorded once. Concerning this clone itself: The antigen remains unidentified. One end of the junction varies from germline; a read error may be responsible.

There are 17 residues in the CDR3. In germline, CDR1 is SSHAT, CDR2 FNYEAQ (reference sequence). Source material: PBMCs. The V call is TRBV7-7, the J call TRBJ2-6, with TRBD2 matching over 7 bases. The sequence was collected from a woman in her 70s in good health and CMV-seropositive. This CDR3 is CASSGAGSVSGANVLTF. CDR3 nucleotide sequence: TGTGCTAGCAGCGGGGCGGGGTCGGTGTCTGGGGCCAACGTCCTGACTTTC.